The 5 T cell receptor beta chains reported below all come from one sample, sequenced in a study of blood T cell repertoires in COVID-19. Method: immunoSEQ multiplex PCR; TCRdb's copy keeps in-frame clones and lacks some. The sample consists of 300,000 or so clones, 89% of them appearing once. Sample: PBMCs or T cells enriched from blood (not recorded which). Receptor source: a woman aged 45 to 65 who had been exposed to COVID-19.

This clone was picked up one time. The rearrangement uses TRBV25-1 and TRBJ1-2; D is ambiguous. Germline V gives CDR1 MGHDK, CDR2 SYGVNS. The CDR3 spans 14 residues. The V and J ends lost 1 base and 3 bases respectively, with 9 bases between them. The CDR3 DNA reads TGTGCCAGCAGTGAATTGGGGAGAGACTATGGCTACACCTTC. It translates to CASSELGRDYGYTF.

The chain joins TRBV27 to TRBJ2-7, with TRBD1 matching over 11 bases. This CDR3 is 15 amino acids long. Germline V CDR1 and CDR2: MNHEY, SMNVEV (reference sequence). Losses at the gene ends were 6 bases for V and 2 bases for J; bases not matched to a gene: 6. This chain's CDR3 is CASRGGGQGAYEQYF. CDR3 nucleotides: TGTGCCAGCAGAGGGGGGGGACAGGGGGCCTACGAGCAGTACTTC.

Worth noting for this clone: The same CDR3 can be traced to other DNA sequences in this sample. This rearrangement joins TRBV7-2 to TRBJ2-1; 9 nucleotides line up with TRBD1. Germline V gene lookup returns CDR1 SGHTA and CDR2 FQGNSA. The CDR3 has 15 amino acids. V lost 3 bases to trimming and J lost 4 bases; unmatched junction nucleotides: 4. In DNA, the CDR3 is TGTGCCAGCAGCTTGGGACAGGGATCGTACAATGAGCAGTTCTTC. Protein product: CASSLGQGSYNEQFF.

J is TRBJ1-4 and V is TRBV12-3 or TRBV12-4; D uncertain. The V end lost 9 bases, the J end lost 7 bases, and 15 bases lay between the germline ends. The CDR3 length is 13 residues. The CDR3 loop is CASLRESGEKLFF. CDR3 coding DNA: TGTGCCAGTTTAAGGGAGAGTGGTGAAAAACTGTTTTTT.

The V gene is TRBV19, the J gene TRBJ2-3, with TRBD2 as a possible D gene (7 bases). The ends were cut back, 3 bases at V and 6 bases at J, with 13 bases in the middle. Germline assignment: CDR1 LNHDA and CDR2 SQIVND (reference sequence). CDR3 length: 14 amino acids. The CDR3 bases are TGTGCCAGTAGTATTGCGGGGGCCGTGGATACGCAGTATTTT. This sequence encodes CASSIAGAVDTQYF.